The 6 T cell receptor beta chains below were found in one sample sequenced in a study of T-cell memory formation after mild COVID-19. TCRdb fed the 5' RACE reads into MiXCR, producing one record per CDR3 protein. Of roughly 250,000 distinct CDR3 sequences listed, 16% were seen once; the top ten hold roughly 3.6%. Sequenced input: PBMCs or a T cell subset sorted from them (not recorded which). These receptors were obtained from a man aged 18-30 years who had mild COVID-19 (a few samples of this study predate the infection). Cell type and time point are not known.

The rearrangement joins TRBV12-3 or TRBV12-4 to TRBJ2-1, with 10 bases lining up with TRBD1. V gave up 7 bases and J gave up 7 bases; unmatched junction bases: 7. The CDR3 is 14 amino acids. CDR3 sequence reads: CASTPTGGWNEQFF. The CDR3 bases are TGTGCCAGCACCCCGACAGGGGGCTGGAATGAGCAGTTCTTC.

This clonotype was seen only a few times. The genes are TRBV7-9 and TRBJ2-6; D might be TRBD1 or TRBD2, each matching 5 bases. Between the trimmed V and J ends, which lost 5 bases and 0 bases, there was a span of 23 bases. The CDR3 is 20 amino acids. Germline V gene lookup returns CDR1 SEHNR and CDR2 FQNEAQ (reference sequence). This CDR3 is CASSPPQFGTLSSGANVLTF. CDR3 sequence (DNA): TGTGCCAGCAGCCCCCCTCAGTTCGGGACCCTTAGCTCTGGGGCCAACGTCCTGACTTTC.

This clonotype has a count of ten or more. The CDR3 loop reads CASSEGSVGEQYF. The CDR3 nucleotides read TGCGCCAGCAGCGAGGGTTCCGTCGGCGAGCAGTACTTC. This chain links TRBV5-1 with TRBJ2-7; D possibly corresponds to TRBD2 (5 bases). CDR1 and CDR2 from the germline V gene are SGHRS and YFSETQ. V lost 4 bases to trimming and J lost 6 bases, with 14 bases between them. The CDR3 has 13 residues. Drawing the rest from reference TRBV5-1 and TRBJ2-7, the complete variable domain is KAGVTQTPRYLIKTRGQQVTLSCSPISGHRSVSWYQQTPGQGLQFLFEYFSETQRNKGNFPGRFSGRQFSNSRSEMNVSTLELGDSALYLCASSEGSVGEQYFGPGTRLTVT.

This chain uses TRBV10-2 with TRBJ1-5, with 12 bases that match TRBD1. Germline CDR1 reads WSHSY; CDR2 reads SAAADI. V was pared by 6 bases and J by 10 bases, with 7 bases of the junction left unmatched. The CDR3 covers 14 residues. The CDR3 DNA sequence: TGCGCCAGCAGACCGGGACAGGGGGCCGTTCCCCAGCATTTT. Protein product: CASRPGQGAVPQHF.

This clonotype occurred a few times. The CDR3 DNA follows: TGTGCCAGCAGCTTAGGTCGGACTAGCGGGGGTTACAATGAGCAGTTCTTC. Its translation: CASSLGRTSGGYNEQFF. V is TRBV7-2 and J is TRBJ2-1; 13 nucleotides agree with TRBD2. V lost 1 base and J lost 4; bases outside the gene matches: 4. The CDR3 is made up of 17 amino acids. Per germline, CDR1 SGHTA and CDR2 FQGNSA.

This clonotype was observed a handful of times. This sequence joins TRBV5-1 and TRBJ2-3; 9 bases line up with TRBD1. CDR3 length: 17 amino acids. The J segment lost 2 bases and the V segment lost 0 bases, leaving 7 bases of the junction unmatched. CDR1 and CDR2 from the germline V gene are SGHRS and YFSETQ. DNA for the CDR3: TGCGCCAGCAGCTTGGAGGGACAGGGCCCTTACACAGATACGCAGTATTTT. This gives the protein CASSLEGQGPYTDTQYF.